Presented here are 27 T cell receptor beta chains from one specimen sequenced in a study of T cells in women clearing cervical HPV infection (dated by TCRdb to between 2018 and 2020). The library was produced with the immunoSEQ multiplex PCR assay. TCRdb's version of the immuneACCESS table is confined to in-frame rearrangements and falls short of the full clone set. An unresolved V gene accounts for under half of the shortfall where checked; the remainder is of unknown origin. The sample's own table lists 25,000 to 35,000 clones. The ten largest clones add up to 15% to 20% of the sample. Sequencing input: blood buffy coat. Every receptor here comes from a woman between 18 and 75 years old with a cervical HPV16 infection that either progressed to CIN3+ or cleared (not recorded which).

Regarding this clone: The read ends 3 residues shy of where the CDR3 ends; the end is completed using the germline J gene. The V call is TRBV20-1, the J call TRBJ1-6, with 11 bases aligning to TRBD1. Germline V gives CDR1 DFQATT, CDR2 SNEGSKA (reference sequence). V shed 1 base, J shed 4 bases, and the junction held 6 bases outside the gene matches. The CDR3 is 17 residues long. The CDR3 bases that were read are TGCAGTGCTAGAGCTTCGGACAGGGGGCGGTATAATTCACCC. It encodes CSARASDRGRYNSP. The full CDR3 protein is CSARASDRGRYNSPLHF.

For this clone: With the read ending 3 residues before the CDR3 end, the germline J gene is used to fill in that end. The chain is built from TRBV7-2 and TRBJ2-4; D possibly corresponds to TRBD1 (6 bases). Germline V gene data show CDR1 as SGHTA and CDR2 as FQGNSA. The length of the CDR3 is 13 residues. The sequenced part of the CDR3 DNA is TGTGCCAGCAGCAAACAGGGCATCTATGGT. This sequence encodes CASSKQGIYG. The whole CDR3 protein is CASSKQGIYGQYF.

In the case of this clone: The DNA ends 3 residues before the CDR3 does, and the rest of the CDR3 is filled in from the germline J gene. The chain carries TRBV29-1 and TRBJ2-5; no firm D call. Germline CDR1 is SQVTM and CDR2 is ANQGSEA. This CDR3 is built from 13 residues. V was shortened by 1 base and J by 5 bases, with 11 bases between the two germline ends. The CDR3 sequence: CSVEATVKETQYF. Partial CDR3 DNA: TGCAGCGTTGAAGCTACAGTAAAGGAGACC. The complete variable domain, with remaining parts taken from reference TRBV29-1 and TRBJ2-5, reads SAVISQKPSRDICQRGTSLTIQCQVDSQVTMMFWYRQQPGQSLTLIATANQGSEATYESGFVIDKFPISRPNLTFSTLTVSNMSPEDSSIYLCSVEATVKETQYFGPGTRLLVL.

Worth noting for this clone: The missing CDR3 end, 3 residues past where the read stops, is filled in from the germline J gene. The chain is built from TRBV5-1 and TRBJ2-1; possible D gene TRBD2, 5 bases. The length of the CDR3 is 16 residues. The V gene's germline CDR1 is SGHRS and CDR2 YFSETQ. V dropped 3 bases and J dropped 4 bases, with 17 bases sitting between them. CDR3 sequence reads: CASSYRGTGRYNEQFF. Partial CDR3 DNA: TGCGCCAGCAGCTACCGGGGAACGGGCCGGTACAATGAG.

Concerning this clone itself: The DNA ends 3 residues before the CDR3 does, and the rest of the CDR3 is filled in from the germline J gene. The genes are TRBV20-1 and TRBJ1-2, with D possibly being TRBD1 (5 bases). Deletions cut 1 base from V and 5 bases from J, with 17 bases between. Germline V gene lookup returns CDR1 DFQATT and CDR2 SNEGSKA (reference sequence). The CDR3 is 15 residues long. CDR3 DNA (partial): TGCAGTGCTAGAGGCGAGCGGGGGGAAATATATGGC. This sequence encodes CSARGERGEIYG. In full, the CDR3 reads CSARGERGEIYGYTF.

On this clone itself: The CDR3 end is not reached by the read, which stops 3 residues before it; the germline J gene fills it in. V and J are TRBV7-9 and TRBJ2-1; D is unresolved. Germline CDR1 is SEHNR and CDR2 is FQNEAQ (reference sequence). V lost 2 bases and J 4 bases, leaving 6 bases between the germline ends. The CDR3 contains 13 residues. The DNA read from the CDR3 is TGTGCCAGCAGCTTAAGACTGTACAATGAG. This gives the protein CASSLRLYNE. The whole CDR3 protein reads CASSLRLYNEQFF.

In the case of this clone: The junction departs from the called germline gene at one end, perhaps through a read error. The CDR3 sequence: CASSHLQGNYGYTF. The part of the CDR3 DNA that was read is TGCGCCAGCAGCCACTTACAGGGTAACTATGGC. The J gene is TRBJ1-2, the V gene TRBV4-2, with D possibly being TRBD1 (6 bases). The read comes to an end 3 residues before the CDR3 does, leaving the germline J gene to fill in the end. The CDR3 extends over 14 amino acids. Germline loops: CDR1 LGHNA, CDR2 YNFKEQ.

On this clone: The sequenced fragment ends 3 residues before the CDR3 boundary, so the rest is inferred from the germline J gene. The gene calls are TRBV7-3 and TRBJ1-2, with a possible D match to TRBD1 (5 bases). The germline gives CDR1 SGHTA, CDR2 FQGTGA. The CDR3 covers 16 residues. Incomplete CDR3 DNA: TGTGCCAGCAGCTTAAGGGCAGGGATCACCACAGATACC. Amino acids: CASSLRAGITTDT. The full CDR3 reads CASSLRAGITTDTYTF.

To note about this clone: Read sequence stops 3 residues before the CDR3 end, and the germline J gene provides the missing end. The gene calls are TRBV18 and TRBJ2-7, with D possibly being TRBD1 (6 bases). Per the germline V gene, CDR1 is KGHSH and CDR2 is LQKENI. Trimming pared 2 bases from V and 4 bases from J, leaving 15 bases between. The CDR3 totals 15 residues. The CDR3 spells CASSPGTGLKYEQYF. The sequenced CDR3 bases are TGTGCCAGCTCACCAGGAACAGGGTTAAAGTACGAG.

A remark on this clone: The observed sequence ends 3 residues before the CDR3 terminus, with the missing tail filled in from the germline J gene. The chain is built from TRBV2 and TRBJ1-5, with 7 bases lining up with TRBD1. With 7 bases clipped from V and 0 bases from J, the junction kept 6 bases outside the gene matches. The CDR3 is 15 residues long. Germline lookup yields CDR1 SNHLY and CDR2 FYNNEI. CDR3 DNA (partial): TGTGCCAGCAACAGAGGGGGCAATAGCAATCAGCCC. The encoded protein is CASNRGGNSNQP. The full-length CDR3 reads as CASNRGGNSNQPQHF.

Comments on this clone: The sequenced fragment ends 3 residues before the CDR3 boundary, so the rest is inferred from the germline J gene. The J gene is TRBJ2-3, the V gene TRBV7-2, with D tentatively TRBD2 (6 bases). Germline CDR1 SGHTA, CDR2 FQGNSA. V dropped 5 bases and J dropped 5 bases, with 17 bases sitting between them. The CDR3 is made up of 15 amino acids. The CDR3 bases that were read are TGTGCCAGCAGCCTTCCCCCGGGACTGCTAGATACG. Its protein is CASSLPPGLLDT. The whole CDR3 reads CASSLPPGLLDTQYF.

Comment on this clone: Sequencing ends 3 residues short of the CDR3 end; the germline J gene provides the rest. This CDR3 is also generated by other DNA sequences in the sample. V usage is TRBV30 and J usage is TRBJ1-2, with 10 bases lining up with TRBD1. Germline trimming cut 5 bases from V and 7 bases from J; bases unmatched to any gene: 13. This CDR3 region has 15 residues. Germline-derived CDR1 and CDR2 are GTSNPN and SVGIG (reference sequence). Incomplete CDR3 DNA: TGTGCCTGGGGGCCCAGGACAGGGGGTTTTGGTGGC. Translating gives CAWGPRTGGFGG. The whole CDR3 sequence is CAWGPRTGGFGGYTF.

Regarding this clone: The junction and the germline gene differ at one end; a read error may be behind it. The CDR3 extends 3 residues past the end of the read, so its final part is completed from the germline J gene. The chain is built from TRBV4-2 and TRBJ1-4; 9 nucleotides agree with TRBD1. Looked up from germline, CDR1 is LGHNA and CDR2 is YNFKEQ. This CDR3 comprises 15 residues. CDR3 in amino acids: CASSQDRGPGEKLFF. Partial CDR3 DNA: TGCGCCAGCAGCCAGGACAGGGGACCTGGGGAAAAA.

About this clone itself: From the germline J gene comes the end of the CDR3, since the read stops 3 residues before it. The V gene is TRBV6-1, the J gene TRBJ1-1; D gene unclear. The germline CDR1 and CDR2 sequences are MNHNS and SASEGT. The CDR3 consists of 13 residues. Trimming took off 1 base at V and 6 bases at J, with 9 bases between the two ends. The CDR3 bases that were read are TGTGCCAGCAGTGAAGGGCAAGTCCCTGAA. Residues: CASSEGQVPE. The full-length CDR3 reads as CASSEGQVPEAFF.

Concerning this clone: The read terminates 3 residues before the CDR3 end, so the remaining end is supplied by the germline J gene. The chain employs TRBV18 and TRBJ1-2, with D maybe TRBD1 (5 bases). Germline values: CDR1 KGHSH, CDR2 LQKENI. V was cut by 4 bases and J by 0 bases, with 9 bases left in between. This CDR3 has 14 residues. The chain's CDR3 is CASSLDRANYGYTF. The part of the CDR3 DNA that was read is TGTGCCAGCTCACTCGACAGAGCTAACTATGGC.

Regarding this clone: The sequence runs out 3 residues before the end of the CDR3; the remainder is reconstructed from the germline J gene. The chain recombines TRBV6-1 with TRBJ2-5, with a possible D match to TRBD2 (6 bases). Trimming took off 3 bases at V and 0 bases at J, with 11 bases between the two ends. Germline V gene lookup returns CDR1 MNHNS and CDR2 SASEGT. This CDR3 spans 15 amino acids. CDR3: CASSDPRGYQETQYF. The sequenced CDR3 bases are TGTGCCAGCAGTGACCCCCGGGGGTACCAAGAGACC.

Comment on this clone: The read ends 3 residues early relative to the CDR3; the germline J gene fills the gap. This chain links TRBV10-3 with TRBJ1-1, with a tentative D call TRBD1 (5 bases). Germline CDR1 is ENHRY and CDR2 is SYGVKD. The CDR3 runs to 16 residues. V was cut by 0 bases and J by 0 bases, with 11 bases left in between. Incomplete CDR3 DNA: TGTGCCATCAGTGAGTCGGCAGGGCCGATGAACACTGAA. Encoded protein: CAISESAGPMNTE. Given in full, the CDR3 is CAISESAGPMNTEAFF.

As regards this clone: The read terminates 3 residues before the CDR3 end, so the remaining end is supplied by the germline J gene. The V gene is TRBV9, the J gene TRBJ2-7, with TRBD2 matching over 8 bases. V lost 0 bases, J lost 2 bases, and 4 bases stayed unmatched. Germline values: CDR1 SGDLS, CDR2 YYNGEE. This CDR3 has 15 amino acids. CDR3 loop: CASSVVAGGTYEQYF. Incomplete CDR3 DNA: TGTGCCAGCAGCGTAGTGGCGGGGGGAACCTACGAG.

A note on this clone: At one of its ends the junction is not consistent with the germline gene, which may arise from a read error. Read data end 3 residues before the CDR3 end; the end is taken from the germline J gene. The chain uses TRBV4-2 and TRBJ2-5; possibly TRBD2 for D (5 bases). Per germline, CDR1 LGHNA and CDR2 YNFKEQ. This CDR3 is built from 15 residues. Partial CDR3 DNA: TGCGCCAGCAGCCAAGAATACTCGGGGATGAGGACC. As protein: CASSQEYSGMRT. The whole CDR3 region reads CASSQEYSGMRTQYF.

About this clone: The CDR3 end is not reached by the read, which stops 3 residues before it; the germline J gene fills it in. The chain is built from TRBV20-1 and TRBJ1-6; no reliable D call. V was cut by 0 bases and J by 6 bases, with 9 bases left in between. The CDR3 covers 14 residues. Germline-derived CDR1 and CDR2 are DFQATT and SNEGSKA (reference sequence). This chain's CDR3 is CSARDRGFNSPLHF. The DNA read from the CDR3 is TGCAGTGCTAGAGATAGAGGGTTTAATTCACCC.

About this clone: The read terminates 3 residues before the CDR3 end, so the remaining end is supplied by the germline J gene. J is TRBJ2-1 and V is TRBV7-2; D is perhaps TRBD1 (6 bases). CDR3 length: 15 residues. Germline V gene lookup returns CDR1 SGHTA and CDR2 FQGNSA. The germline V and J ends were trimmed by 9 bases and 7 bases, with 22 bases remaining between them. The CDR3 sequence is CASSPDRLLGNEQFF. CDR3 DNA (partial): TGTGCCAGTAGCCCCGACAGGCTTCTGGGGAATGAG.

On this clone itself: The read terminates 3 residues before the CDR3 end, so the remaining end is supplied by the germline J gene. The chain is built from TRBV25-1 and TRBJ2-1; 9 positions agree with TRBD2. After removal of 2 bases from V and 3 bases from J, the junction contained 5 bases not matched to a gene. The CDR3 is 16 residues long. Germline CDR1 and CDR2: MGHDK and SYGVNS. CDR3 region: CASSEQAGGNYNEQFF. The CDR3 DNA, read in part, is TGTGCCAGCAGTGAACAAGCGGGGGGCAACTACAATGAG.

With regard to this clone: The CDR3 is cut off 3 residues early in the read; its end comes from the germline J gene. The chain recombines TRBV20-1 with TRBJ1-4, with a weak D call TRBD1 (6 bases). CDR1 is DFQATT, CDR2 SNEGSKA, per germline (reference sequence). Trimming shortened V by 0 bases and J by 4 bases, and 12 bases separated the two germline ends. The CDR3 is made up of 15 amino acids. Here the CDR3 reads CSARDTAGVNEKLFF. Partial CDR3 DNA: TGCAGTGCTAGAGATACGGCAGGGGTTAATGAAAAA.

A remark on this clone: The read is 3 residues too short to cover the CDR3 end, so that end is filled in from the germline J gene. The chain couples TRBV5-1 to TRBJ2-3; 10 bases align to TRBD1. The CDR3 length is 17 residues. Germline values: CDR1 SGHRS, CDR2 YFSETQ. With V trimmed by 4 bases and J by 2 bases, 10 bases remained unmatched. The sequenced part of the CDR3 DNA is TGCGCCAGCAGCCCGAGACAGGGGGCCCTTTTCACAGATACG. Translation: CASSPRQGALFTDT. The entire CDR3 protein is CASSPRQGALFTDTQYF.

Concerning this clone itself: The CDR3 end lies 3 residues beyond the end of the read and is filled in from the germline J gene. The J gene is TRBJ1-1, the V gene TRBV20-1; D gene unclear. The CDR3 extends over 13 amino acids. From germline, CDR1 is DFQATT and CDR2 SNEGSKA (reference sequence). Trimming left V 3 bases short and J 1 base short, with 9 bases between. This chain's CDR3 is CSASYVRNTEAFF. CDR3 bases read: TGCAGTGCTAGTTATGTCAGGAACACTGAA.

Comment on this clone: The CDR3 goes on 3 residues after the read ends, and that part is filled in from the germline J gene. The rearrangement joins TRBV10-1 to TRBJ2-4; D could derive from TRBD1 or TRBD2 (6 bases each). V dropped 7 bases and J dropped 1 base, with 23 bases sitting between them. Germline V gives CDR1 WNHNN, CDR2 SYGVQD (reference sequence). There are 18 residues in the CDR3. CDR3 amino acids: CASTAGQPSGMAKNIQYF. The sequenced CDR3 bases are TGCGCCAGCACCGCGGGACAACCCTCGGGAATGGCCAAAAACATT.

Concerning this clone: From the germline J gene comes the end of the CDR3, since the read stops 3 residues before it. This chain links TRBV7-8 with TRBJ2-3, with 8 bases fitting TRBD1. The germline gives CDR1 SGHVS, CDR2 FQNEAQ. The CDR3 loop spans 15 amino acids. The CDR3 here is CASRNDRGLGETQYF. The covered CDR3 bases are TGTGCCAGCAGAAATGACAGGGGCCTTGGGGAGACG.